Presented here are 25 T cell receptor beta chains from one specimen sequenced in a study of shared clonotypes between healthy human individuals. Measured with immunoSEQ multiplex PCR; TCRdb has only the in-frame clones, and not every one. The sample includes 2 million to 3 million clones, roughly 93% of them seen just once. Sequencing was carried out using naive CD4+ T cells from PBMCs. Subset: CD45RA+ positively selected. All receptors come from a young man in good health. Some clones in this sample may be carry-over from other donors' samples.

About this clone itself: This sample includes further DNA sequences coding for the same CDR3. This chain connects TRBV4-1 to TRBJ2-3; no clear D. Germline-derived CDR1 and CDR2 are MGHRA and YSYEKL. V shed 0 bases and J shed 4 bases, with 5 bases lying between them. This CDR3 contains 13 residues. The chain's CDR3 is CASSQEGADTQYF. CDR3 sequence (DNA): TGCGCCAGCAGCCAAGAAGGAGCAGATACGCAGTATTTT.

DNA of the CDR3: TGTGCCATCAGTGGTGGGACAGAGCAGTTCTTC. This encodes CAISGGTEQFF. This chain links TRBV10-3 with TRBJ2-1; D might be TRBD1 (6 bases). The CDR3 length is 11 residues. V lost 4 bases, J lost 10 bases, and 8 bases lay in between. Germline loops: CDR1 ENHRY, CDR2 SYGVKD.

As concerns this clone: Other nucleotide sequences from this sample produce the same CDR3. The chain joins TRBV28 to TRBJ2-7; 7 positions agree with TRBD2. In germline, CDR1 is MDHEN, CDR2 SYDVKM. The CDR3 contains 14 residues. V was pared by 6 bases and J by 4 bases, with 9 bases of the junction left unmatched. The CDR3 here is CASSAPGLPYEQYF. In nucleotides, the CDR3 is TGTGCCAGCAGCGCCCCGGGACTACCTTACGAGCAGTACTTC. The variable domain in full, with the rest retrieved from reference TRBV28 and TRBJ2-7, is DVKVTQSSRYLVKRTGEKVFLECVQDMDHENMFWYRQDPGLGLRLIYFSYDVKMKEKGDIPEGYSVSREKKERFSLILESASTNQTSMYLCASSAPGLPYEQYFGPGTRLTVT.

V and J are TRBV5-1 and TRBJ1-2, with 7 bases matching TRBD1. The CDR3 consists of 15 residues. After removal of 5 bases from V and 4 bases from J, the junction contained 11 bases not matched to a gene. CDR1 is SGHRS and CDR2 is YFSETQ in the germline V gene. As DNA, the CDR3 is TGCGCCAGCAGGTCTGACCCGGGACAGTCCTATGGCTACACCTTC. This codes for CASRSDPGQSYGYTF.

The chain couples TRBV21-1 to TRBJ1-5. TRBV21-1 is a pseudogene locus. The CDR3 loop spans 11 amino acids. The CDR3: CASNSNQPQHF. The CDR3 DNA reads as TGTGCCAGCAACTCTAATCAGCCCCAGCATTTT.

As for this clone: The identical CDR3 is also encoded by other nucleotide sequences in the sample. V is TRBV7-3 and J is TRBJ2-6; D assignment may be TRBD1 or TRBD2 (5 bases each). This CDR3 comprises 15 residues. The germline CDR1 and CDR2 sequences are SGHTA and FQGTGA. The V end was cut by 0 bases, the J end by 4 bases, with 7 bases between. CDR3 bases: TGTGCCAGCAGCTTAACCGGGGACGGGGCCAACGTCCTGACTTTC. Encoded protein: CASSLTGDGANVLTF.

V usage is TRBV28 and J usage is TRBJ2-7, with TRBD2 as a possible D gene (6 bases). The CDR3 spans 13 residues. Trimming stripped 8 bases from V and 2 bases from J, with 13 bases between. Germline CDR1 is MDHEN and CDR2 is SYDVKM. The CDR3 region has the DNA TGTGCCAGCCATAGCGGTTACCCCTACGAGCAGTACTTC. It codes for CASHSGYPYEQYF.

About this clone itself: Other nucleotide sequences from this sample produce the same CDR3. The DNA of the CDR3 is TGTGCCAGCTCACCAAACCGGGAGAACACCGGGGAGCTGTTTTTT. It translates to CASSPNRENTGELFF. The chain recombines TRBV18 with TRBJ2-2, with D possibly TRBD2 on 5 matching bases. The CDR3 runs to 15 residues. Trimming removed 2 bases at V and 1 base at J, with 8 bases between. The germline V gene encodes CDR1 KGHSH and CDR2 LQKENI.

The rearrangement joins TRBV7-3 to TRBJ2-1; 12 bases match TRBD2. This CDR3 comprises 13 residues. Germline V gene sequence: CDR1 SGHTA, CDR2 FQGTGA. With V trimmed by 5 bases and J by 10 bases, 3 bases remained unmatched. DNA of the CDR3: TGTGCCAGCAGCGTCGGGACTAGCGGGGAGCAGTTCTTC. As protein: CASSVGTSGEQFF.

The rearrangement links TRBV5-1 to TRBJ2-7; 11 bases match TRBD1. Losses at the gene ends were 3 bases for V and 5 bases for J; bases not matched to a gene: 4. CDR1 is SGHRS and CDR2 is YFSETQ in the germline V gene. CDR3 length equals 14 residues. CDR3 sequence reads: CASSSGTGGNEQYF. CDR3 DNA: TGCGCCAGCAGCTCCGGGACAGGGGGTAACGAGCAGTACTTC.

The rearrangement uses TRBV7-9 and TRBJ1-2; no definite D call. Looked up from germline, CDR1 is SEHNR and CDR2 is FQNEAQ (reference sequence). The CDR3 sequence is 15 residues long. V was trimmed by 0 bases and J by 0 bases, leaving 8 bases between them. CDR3 in DNA: TGTGCCAGCAGCTTAGCGCAGACGGCTAACTATGGCTACACCTTC. Its translation is CASSLAQTANYGYTF.

This clone appeared a single time. The gene calls are TRBV7-3 and TRBJ2-1, with D unclear. Germline V lookup: CDR1 SGHTA, CDR2 FQGTGA. The V gene lost 6 bases and the J gene lost 3 bases, with 12 bases spanning the gap. CDR3 length equals 14 residues. CDR3 amino acids: CASSPTPGYNEQFF. The CDR3, as DNA: TGTGCCAGCAGTCCCACCCCGGGCTACAATGAGCAGTTCTTC.

This clone was counted a few times. This sequence joins TRBV18 and TRBJ1-1; D is undetermined. CDR1 and CDR2 from the germline V gene are KGHSH and LQKENI. The length of the CDR3 is 13 residues. V lost 5 bases to trimming and J lost 0 bases, with 7 bases between them. The CDR3 region has the DNA TGTGCCAGCTCAATGGACCTGAACACTGAAGCTTTCTTT. Its protein is CASSMDLNTEAFF. Using reference TRBV18 and TRBJ1-1 for the parts outside the CDR3, the full variable domain is NAGVMQNPRHLVRRRGQEARLRCSPMKGHSHVYWYRQLPEEGLKFMVYLQKENIIDESGMPKERFSAEFPKEGPSILRIQQVVRGDSAAYFCASSMDLNTEAFFGQGTRLTVV.

This clone was observed once. This chain connects TRBV11-3 to TRBJ2-3; D not resolved. Between the trimmed V and J ends, which lost 4 bases and 8 bases, there was a span of 10 bases. CDR3 size: 12 residues. Germline CDR1 and CDR2: SGHNT and YENEEA. This CDR3 reads CASSSQPGTQYF. The CDR3 DNA follows: TGTGCCAGCAGCTCGCAACCGGGTACGCAGTATTTT. Looking up the rest from reference TRBV11-3 and TRBJ2-3 gives the full variable domain: EAGVVQSPRYKIIEKKQPVAFWCNPISGHNTLYWYLQNLGQGPELLIRYENEEAVDDSQLPKDRFSAERLKGVDSTLKIQPAELGDSAVYLCASSSQPGTQYFGPGTRLTVL.

The rearrangement links TRBV9 to TRBJ2-1; 8 bases fit TRBD2. CDR1 and CDR2 (germline): SGDLS, YYNGEE. With 3 bases clipped from V and 1 base from J, the junction kept 6 bases outside the gene matches. This CDR3 has 16 residues. CDR3 amino acids: CASSASGSRSYNEQFF. The CDR3 bases are TGTGCCAGCAGCGCCAGCGGGAGCAGGTCCTACAATGAGCAGTTCTTC. The variable domain in full, completed from reference TRBV9 and TRBJ2-1, reads DSGVTQTPKHLITATGQRVTLRCSPRSGDLSVYWYQQSLDQGLQFLIQYYNGEERAKGNILERFSAQQFPDLHSELNLSSLELGDSALYFCASSASGSRSYNEQFFGPGTRLTVL.

The chain combines TRBV25-1 with TRBJ2-5; TRBD2 agrees at 7 bases. The CDR3 sequence is 15 residues long. Per the germline V gene, CDR1 is MGHDK and CDR2 is SYGVNS. With V trimmed by 2 bases and J by 5 bases, 8 bases remained unmatched. The CDR3: CASSERLGGEETQYF. CDR3 coding DNA: TGTGCCAGCAGTGAACGCCTGGGGGGGGAGGAGACCCAGTACTTC.

The chain joins TRBV11-2 to TRBJ2-7; TRBD2 is a possible D gene (6 bases). This CDR3 spans 14 amino acids. The V end was cut by 2 bases, the J end by 3 bases, with 11 bases between. Germline V gene lookup returns CDR1 SGHAT and CDR2 FQNNGV. The chain's CDR3 is CASSLFVRGYEQYF. The CDR3 DNA follows: TGTGCCAGCAGCTTATTTGTGCGGGGCTACGAGCAGTACTTC. Based on the CDR3 plus reference TRBV11-2 and TRBJ2-7, the full variable domain is EAGVAQSPRYKIIEKRQSVAFWCNPISGHATLYWYQQILGQGPKLLIQFQNNGVVDDSQLPKDRFSAERLKGVDSTLKIQPAKLEDSAVYLCASSLFVRGYEQYFGPGTRLTVT.

V is TRBV5-1 and J is TRBJ2-7; no definite D call. Germline V lookup: CDR1 SGHRS, CDR2 YFSETQ. V was clipped by 2 bases and J by 0 bases, with 9 bases between them. The CDR3 contains 14 residues. The CDR3 bases are TGCGCCAGCAGCTTAACCGACTCCTCCTACGAGCAGTACTTC. It translates to CASSLTDSSYEQYF.

This chain joins TRBV5-1 and TRBJ2-7, with 9 bases identical to TRBD1. Germline CDR1 reads SGHRS; CDR2 reads YFSETQ. CDR3 size: 17 residues. V dropped 0 bases and J dropped 0; count of bases not matched to a gene: 7. The CDR3 DNA follows: TGCGCCAGCAGCTTGGCGTTCGACAGGGGGATCTCCTACGAGCAGTACTTC. Its translation: CASSLAFDRGISYEQYF.

The chain combines TRBV27 with TRBJ2-7; weak D call: TRBD2 (6 bases). This CDR3 contains 14 residues. The V gene's germline CDR1 is MNHEY and CDR2 SMNVEV (reference sequence). The germline V and J ends were trimmed by 5 bases and 4 bases, with 15 bases remaining between them. The CDR3 loop reads CASSAQGGSYEQYF. CDR3 sequence (DNA): TGTGCCAGCAGTGCGCAGGGAGGTTCTTACGAGCAGTACTTC.

The sample holds one count of this clone. V is TRBV5-4 and J is TRBJ2-7; 11 bases fit TRBD1. The CDR3 spans 13 residues. V was clipped by 5 bases and J by 2 bases; unmatched bases: 0. Germline V CDR1 and CDR2: SGHNT, YYREEE (reference sequence). CDR3: CASRGQGAYEQYF. For the CDR3, the DNA is TGTGCCAGCAGGGGACAGGGGGCCTACGAGCAGTACTTC.

V and J are TRBV9 and TRBJ2-1; no definite D call. V was cut by 0 bases and J by 4 bases, with 11 bases left in between. The CDR3 totals 15 residues. The germline gives CDR1 SGDLS, CDR2 YYNGEE. The CDR3 reads CASSVEEFPYNEQFF. CDR3 nucleotides: TGTGCCAGCAGCGTAGAGGAGTTCCCTTACAATGAGCAGTTCTTC.

Concerning this clone: Other DNA sequences of this sample code for an identical CDR3. The chain employs TRBV20-1 and TRBJ2-1, with unresolved D. The V gene's germline CDR1 is DFQATT and CDR2 SNEGSKA (reference sequence). Trimming took 1 base from V and 7 from J, leaving 5 bases between them. The CDR3 spans 11 residues. For the CDR3, the DNA is TGCAGTGCTAGAGTGGGGAATGAGCAGTTCTTC. It codes for CSARVGNEQFF.

The chain links TRBV30 to TRBJ2-1; a possible D gene is TRBD2 (5 bases). The V end lost 5 bases, the J end lost 10 bases, and 21 bases lay between the germline ends. The CDR3 is 14 residues long. Germline V lookup: CDR1 GTSNPN, CDR2 SVGIG (reference sequence). Here the CDR3 reads CAWQDSTFNGEQFF. CDR3 bases: TGTGCCTGGCAGGACTCGACCTTCAACGGGGAGCAGTTCTTC.

The chain is built from TRBV7-3 and TRBJ1-1; tentatively, D is TRBD1 (5 bases). This CDR3 spans 14 amino acids. Trimming cost V 3 bases and J 5 bases, with 13 bases left between them. CDR1 is SGHTA and CDR2 is FQGTGA in the germline V gene. In nucleotides, the CDR3 is TGTGCCAGCAGCTTTGGGGGGGAGGAAACTGAAGCTTTCTTT. Residues: CASSFGGEETEAFF.